The rows below give T cell receptor beta chains drawn from one sample of a study of molecular identifiers for immune sequencing clone quantification. TCRdb re-called the PCR reads with MiXCR, one entry per CDR3 protein. Among over 300,000 distinct CDR3 sequences listed, 24% were seen once. The source material was naive CD8+ T cells from blood, with Jurkat cell RNA spiked in. The source is a human donor in good health. Some libraries in this study had Jurkat cell RNA spiked in. Both conserved end residues are part of each CDR3. D genes are given only for firm matches. A clone size is listed for some rows: how often the clone was seen (once, few, many), or a class if it is expanded.

V,size,D,J,DNA,CDR3
TRBV29-1,NA,NA,TRBJ2-3,TGCAGCGTTCTGCCCCTAACTAGCACAGATACCCAGTATTTT,CSVLPLTSTDTQYF
TRBV12-3/TRBV12-4,many,TRBD2,TRBJ2-3,TGTGCCAGCGCGGGTAGCGGGAGAGATACGCAGTATTTT,CASAGSGRDTQYF
TRBV27,NA,NA,TRBJ2-3,TGTGCCAGCCGTTTAGCATTACGCCCCGATACGCAGTATTTT,CASRLALRPDTQYF
TRBV27,few,TRBD2,TRBJ2-3,TGTGCCAGCAGTCGCGGACTAGCGGGGGGGGGAGATACGCAGTATTTT,CASSRGLAGGGDTQYF
TRBV7-2,NA,NA,TRBJ2-7,TGTGCCAGCAGCTTAGTTCCAGGGGCGGTGGGCTACGAGCAGTACTTC,CASSLVPGAVGYEQYF
TRBV5-6,many,NA,TRBJ2-1,TGTGCCAGCAGCCCCGGGTCCCTTCCCCCCAATGAGCAGTTCTTC,CASSPGSLPPNEQFF
TRBV12-3/TRBV12-4,many,NA,TRBJ2-2,TGTGCCAGCAGTCCGGGACTGCCCACCGGGGAGCTGTTTTTT,CASSPGLPTGELFF
TRBV28,many,NA,TRBJ1-2,TGTGCCAGCAGTTTAGCATCAGGTCTCTATGGCTACACCTTC,CASSLASGLYGYTF
TRBV15,many,NA,TRBJ1-5,TGTGCCACCAGCAGAGATACCCAGATATGGAGACATCAGCCCCAGCATTTT,CATSRDTQIWRHQPQHF
TRBV7-6,few,NA,TRBJ2-1,TGTGCCAGCAGCCTGACTGATGAGCAGTTCTTC,CASSLTDEQFF
TRBV27,NA,NA,TRBJ2-7,TGTGCCAGCGGTTCCTCGGGGTACGAGCAGTACTTC,CASGSSGYEQYF
TRBV11-2,NA,TRBD1,TRBJ1-4,TGTGCCAGCAGCTTAAAACCGGACAGGGGTTATGAAAAACTGTTTTTT,CASSLKPDRGYEKLFF
TRBV6-2/TRBV6-3,few,NA,TRBJ1-5,TGTGCCAGCACCAATGGATACAATCAGCCCCAGCATTTT,CASTNGYNQPQHF
TRBV2,NA,TRBD2,TRBJ2-3,TGTGCCAGCAGTGAAGCCCGACTAGCGGATAGCACAGATACGCAGTATTTT,CASSEARLADSTDTQYF
TRBV29-1,many,TRBD1,TRBJ2-3,TGCAGCCATGGGGCAGGGGGCTCAGATACGCAGTATTTT,CSHGAGGSDTQYF
TRBV20-1,NA,NA,TRBJ1-3,TGCAGTGCTAGACCGGTCGGAAACACCATATATTTT,CSARPVGNTIYF
TRBV29-1,NA,NA,TRBJ2-1,TGCAGCGATCTGACGCGGTATAACAATAAGCAGTTCTTC,CSDLTRYNNKQFF
TRBV5-1,few,TRBD2,TRBJ2-7,TGCGCCAGCAGCCGCGGACTAGCGGGAGCACAAGAGCAGTACTTC,CASSRGLAGAQEQYF
TRBV6-2/TRBV6-3,many,TRBD1,TRBJ2-2,TGTGCCAGCAGTTACCCGACAGGGGAGGCAAACACCGGGGAGCTGTTTTTT,CASSYPTGEANTGELFF
TRBV27,few,NA,TRBJ1-2,TGTGCCAGCAGTTTATCAGGACTGAATGGCTACACCTTC,CASSLSGLNGYTF
TRBV27,NA,TRBD2,TRBJ2-7,TGTGCCAGCAGTCTAGCTGGGCGGGGGGGCTACGAGCTGTACTTC,CASSLAGRGGYELYF
TRBV2,NA,TRBD1,TRBJ2-5,TGTGCCAGCCCGGGACAGGGTCTCACCGAAGAGACCCAGTACTTC,CASPGQGLTEETQYF
TRBV27,NA,NA,TRBJ1-1,TGTGCCAGCTCCCTGGCGGGGCGGGGATCTGAAGCTTTCTTT,CASSLAGRGSEAFF
TRBV11-2,many,TRBD1,TRBJ2-3,TGTGCCAGCAGCTTCGGACAGGGGGCAGATACGCAGTATTTT,CASSFGQGADTQYF
TRBV7-9,many,NA,TRBJ1-1,TGTGCCAGCAGCTTGGTAGACCCCCCGGATACTGAAGCTTTCTTT,CASSLVDPPDTEAFF